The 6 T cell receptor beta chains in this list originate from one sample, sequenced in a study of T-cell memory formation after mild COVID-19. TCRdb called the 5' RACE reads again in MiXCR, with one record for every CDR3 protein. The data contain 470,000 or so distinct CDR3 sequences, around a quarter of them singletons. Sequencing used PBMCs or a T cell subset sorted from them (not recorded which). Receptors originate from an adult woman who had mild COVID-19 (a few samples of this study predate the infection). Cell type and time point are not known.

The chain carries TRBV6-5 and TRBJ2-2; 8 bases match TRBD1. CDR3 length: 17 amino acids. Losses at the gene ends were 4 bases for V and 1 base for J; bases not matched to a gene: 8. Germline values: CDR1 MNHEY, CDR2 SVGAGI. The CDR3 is CASSSPRTGLNTGELFF. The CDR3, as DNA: TGTGCCAGCAGTTCACCCCGGACAGGGTTGAACACCGGGGAGCTGTTTTTT.

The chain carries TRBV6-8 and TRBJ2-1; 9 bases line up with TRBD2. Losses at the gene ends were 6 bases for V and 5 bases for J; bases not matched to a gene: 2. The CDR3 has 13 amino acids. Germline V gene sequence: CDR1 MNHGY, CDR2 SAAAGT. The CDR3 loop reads CASRLAGDNEQFF. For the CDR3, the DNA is TGTGCCAGCAGGTTAGCGGGAGACAATGAGCAGTTCTTC.

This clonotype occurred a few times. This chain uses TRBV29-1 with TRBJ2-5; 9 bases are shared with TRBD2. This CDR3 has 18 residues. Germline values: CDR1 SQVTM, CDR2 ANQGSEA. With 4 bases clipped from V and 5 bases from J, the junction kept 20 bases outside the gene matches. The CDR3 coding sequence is TGCAGCGTTGGGGCCCAAGTACCGGCGGGGGGGCCGCGTGAGACCCAGTACTTC. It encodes CSVGAQVPAGGPRETQYF. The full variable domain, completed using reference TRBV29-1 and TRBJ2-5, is SAVISQKPSRDICQRGTSLTIQCQVDSQVTMMFWYRQQPGQSLTLIATANQGSEATYESGFVIDKFPISRPNLTFSTLTVSNMSPEDSSIYLCSVGAQVPAGGPRETQYFGPGTRLLVL.

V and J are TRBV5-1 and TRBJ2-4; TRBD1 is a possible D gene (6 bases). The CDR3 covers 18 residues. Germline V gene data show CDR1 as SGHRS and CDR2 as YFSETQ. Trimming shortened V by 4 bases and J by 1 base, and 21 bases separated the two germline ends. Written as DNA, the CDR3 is TGCGCCAGCAGCGGAACCGGGACACCACGATGGGCCAAAAACATTCAGTACTTC. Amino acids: CASSGTGTPRWAKNIQYF.

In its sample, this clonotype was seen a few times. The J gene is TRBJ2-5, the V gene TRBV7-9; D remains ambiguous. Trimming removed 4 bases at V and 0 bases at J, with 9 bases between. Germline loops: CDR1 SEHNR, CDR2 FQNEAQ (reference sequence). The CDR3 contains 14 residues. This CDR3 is CASSSLLYQETQYF. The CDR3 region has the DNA TGTGCCAGCAGCTCTCTGTTGTACCAAGAGACCCAGTACTTC.

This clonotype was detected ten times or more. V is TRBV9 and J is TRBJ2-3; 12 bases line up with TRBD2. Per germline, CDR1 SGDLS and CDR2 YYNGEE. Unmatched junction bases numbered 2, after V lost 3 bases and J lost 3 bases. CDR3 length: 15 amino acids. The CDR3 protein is CASSATSGGTDTQYF. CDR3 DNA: TGTGCCAGCAGCGCGACTAGCGGGGGAACAGATACGCAGTATTTT.